This T cell receptor (beta chain) was observed in a study of cytomegalovirus exposure and HLA in healthy donors (dated by TCRdb to 2016 to 2017). With respect to the entire study: An earlier analysis of under 600 of the donors reported roughly 300 Gb of sequence data and 117 million unique TCR beta sequences from approximately 180 million T cells. An earlier analysis of around 580 of the donors used high-throughput TCR beta sequencing to judge whether each TCR beta V gene segment behaved as functional or pseudogenic. Among the approximately 430 genotyped donors, about 83% belonged to the genetic ancestry cluster associated with self-reported Caucasian donors. The aim of the study was to test whether cataloging public T cell receptors could identify signatures of past pathogen exposure. Approximately 310 gigabases of sequencing data and 75 million to 85 million unique TCR sequences made up an early release that covered approximately 620 HLA-typed donors. A later genetic analysis took genome-wide SNP genotypes for about 55% of the 666 donors and used that subset as a discovery cohort. The T cell repertoires of roughly 660 subjects were profiled by immunosequencing and related to cytomegalovirus serostatus. In addition to the first cohort of about 650 subjects, a separate validation cohort of approximately 110 different subjects was used. Among 350 to 400 genotyped donors of the cohort, an average of approximately 250,000 unique TCR beta nucleotide sequences were sequenced per donor, 15% to 20% of them non-productive. To predict cytomegalovirus infection status, the study combined high-throughput TCR immunosequencing, statistical association of individual TCRs with disease status, and machine learning. HLA typing covered class I and class II loci at four-digit resolution. The number of typed donors differed by locus: about 620-630 for A, B, C, DRB1 and DQB1; 500 to 550 for DQA1; some 610 for DPA1; and roughly 450 for DPB1. Every discovery cohort repertoire had been produced on one sequencing platform. Donor age, sex, ethnicity and CMV serostatus were compiled alongside the repertoire data. To study patterns of TCR occurrence, a later analysis re-analyzed previously published TCR beta repertoires from 666 donors and added high-resolution HLA genotyping. Rather than using new phenotypic data, the later analysis identified candidate immune exposures from TCR beta sequences and from how often those sequences occurred across donors. Because of strong linkage in the cohort, roughly five DR-DQ haplotypes were treated as single units for association and clustering. What the research found in general, with its limitations: The 87-base-pair reads could not distinguish some IMGT-functional V segments, including TRBV6-2 and TRBV6-3, so those segments were excluded. Roughly uniform sequencing depth across donors was assumed in presence/absence analyses, although this assumption may not hold. Several of the top co-occurrence clusters appeared to be linked to parvovirus B19, influenza, CMV and Epstein-Barr virus, according to a later analysis. Three of the identified cytomegalovirus-associated TCR beta chains were confirmed in vitro to be specific for cytomegalovirus antigens. The classifier was reported to diagnose cytomegalovirus status with high specificity and sensitivity in both the original cohort and the validation cohort. Most CMV-associated TCR beta chains appeared to be HLA-restricted in a later analysis, and the HLA associations seemed to be driven largely by CMV exposure. It was suggested by the authors that the approach could potentially be generalized to other disease states and immunological phenotypes. Compared with the roughly 700-donor mean, donors in an Asian-associated ancestry cluster had fewer N-insertions in productive TCRs, according to a later genetic analysis. Linkage disequilibrium might explain the correlated functional status among segregating V segments, but an unknown experimental factor could not be ruled out. The study gave a list of under 200 TCR beta chains associated with cytomegalovirus. An association between a missense DCLRE1C variant and V-gene and J-gene trimming of TCR beta chains was found in a later genetic analysis and replicated in an independent cohort. In a later analysis, HLA-associated TCR beta chains were found to be more clonally expanded and to have lower generation probabilities than equally common non-associated chains. The earlier analysis of around 600 of the donors excluded 15 to 20 rarely observed V segments, including chromosome 9 orphons, because counts were too low. A further reported finding was that TCR beta sequences accurately predicted the HLA-A and HLA-B alleles for most subjects in the first cohort. A later analysis associated around 16,000 TCR beta sequences with specific HLA alleles at a false discovery rate of 0.05. The cohort was sequenced for TCR beta chains only, and without alpha or paired-chain data the features that could be detected were limited. Broadly in line with IMGT annotations, most TCR beta V segments showed up in productive rearrangements about 90% or about 30% of the time in an earlier analysis of 587 of the donors. When HLA alleles, especially DR and DQ, strongly co-occurred, attributing TCR associations to individual alleles was difficult. HLA typing was unavailable for some donors at each locus, so association tests used only the typed subset. A later analysis found that TCR association rates varied across HLA loci, with DRB1 alleles showing the most associated TCRs and HLA-C alleles the fewest. A group of highly shared sequence variants was considered likely to be a technical artifact of the sequencing pipeline. For the cohort, immune exposure information was limited to CMV serostatus. Across donors, most TCR sequences were observed very rarely, whereas some public TCRs were present in many individuals.

The library was obtained by the immunoSEQ multiplex PCR assay. For the multiplex PCR, a mixture combining 60 forward primers for TCR Vbeta segments and 13 reverse primers for TCR Jbeta segments was used. A multiplex PCR assay on genomic DNA amplified the CDR3 region of rearranged TCR beta genes. The amplified TCR beta libraries were sequenced on the Illumina HiSeq System as 87-base-pair reads. In the original analysis: A later analysis tallied approximately 87 million unique TCR beta chains across the approximately 670 repertoires, and some 10 million of those chains were shared by two or more donors. A nearest-neighbor algorithm error-corrected the raw reads and collapsed the reads into unique sequences, merging closely related sequences to remove PCR and sequencing errors. Alignment of CDR3 sequences to IMGT reference sequences was used to assign V, D and J gene segments. Each retained sequence needed at least a six-nucleotide match to both a V gene segment and a J gene segment. Rearrangements were classified as productive when the CDR3 lacked stop codons and remained in frame with V and J, and all other rearrangements were classified as non-productive. CDR3 was defined by IMGT convention, running from the second conserved V-encoded cysteine to the conserved J-encoded phenylalanine. The earlier analysis of about 570 of the donors excluded any sequence lacking an unambiguous match to a single V gene segment. In an earlier analysis of approximately 550 of the donors, V segments were called functional above 56.7% productive rearrangements and were called segregating when the between-donor standard deviation exceeded 5%. To diagnose cytomegalovirus status from the catalog of TCR beta chain sequences, a statistical classification framework was built. In a later analysis, V and J genes were assigned by comparing TCR nucleotide sequences against IMGT/GENE-DB human TR gene sequences. In a later analysis, CDR3 sequences and most-parsimonious VDJ recombination scenarios were assigned using the TCRdist pipeline. A later analysis defined each TCR beta chain by its CDR3 amino acid sequence plus V-gene family, and excluded reads lacking a unique V-gene family. To address suspected cross-contamination and a sequencing artifact, a later analysis removed approximately 590 highly shared, low-generation-probability nucleotide sequences. In a later analysis, a clonal expansion index was calculated for each public chain from normalized within-repertoire ranks of inferred template counts. In a later analysis, generation probabilities were computed using a VDJ recombination model fitted to out-of-frame rearrangements, and the results were checked against IGoR. In a later analysis, hypergeometric tests were used to score TCR-TCR, TCR-HLA and TCR-CMV co-occurrence, with a repertoire-size bias correction applied to TCR pairs. In a later analysis, false discovery rates were estimated by permuting HLA or CMV assignments 20 times. In a later analysis, co-occurring TCRs were grouped with DBSCAN, and TCRdist sequence similarity was added when clustering was performed within HLA-allele-positive subsets. Repertoires with fewer than 30,000 or more than 120,000 public chains, plus five repertoires with anomalous nucleotide sharing, were excluded from co-occurrence clustering. In TCRdb, the immuneACCESS table is reduced to in-frame sequences with V and J assigned. These tables do not hold every clone; where another copy was compared, an unresolved V gene accounts for under half, and the others remain unexplained. V and J calls and clone size are those listed in that table; D and trimming were worked out from the DNA. Present in this sample are 140,000 to 150,000 clones, approximately 80% of which were seen just once. 4.5% of the sample comes from the top ten.

Spanning cysteine to phenylalanine, the CDR3 consists of 18 amino acids. The only DNA kept is the CDR3, 54 bases in frame from the first base. Compared with germline, V lacks 2 bases and J lacks 3 bases; bases without a gene match: 9. The CDR1 and CDR2 encoded by the germline V gene (reference sequence) are LNHNV and YYDKDF. In total, roughly 710 healthy bone marrow donors made up the cohort. All cohort members were sampled while nominally healthy, although unrecorded immune exposures were likely present. The donor tested CMV seronegative and was one of the 352 seronegative cohort members. A peripheral blood sample was provided by each donor, and peripheral blood mononuclear cells were used for TCR beta sequencing. Genomic DNA was extracted from the blood cell samples with the Qiagen DNeasy Blood Extraction Kit. Comment on this clone: The antigen this receptor binds is unknown. Per-base qualities were not stored, and no clone one base away is much larger.

This receptor was obtained from a man aged 40-49 years in good health and CMV-seronegative. Source material: PBMCs. This chain is built from TRBV15 and TRBJ2-3; 12 central bases correspond to TRBD2. The CDR3 region reads CATSRNPLAGGFTDTQYF. The DNA reads TGTGCCACCAGCAGAAACCCACTAGCGGGGGGATTTACAGATACGCAGTATTTT.